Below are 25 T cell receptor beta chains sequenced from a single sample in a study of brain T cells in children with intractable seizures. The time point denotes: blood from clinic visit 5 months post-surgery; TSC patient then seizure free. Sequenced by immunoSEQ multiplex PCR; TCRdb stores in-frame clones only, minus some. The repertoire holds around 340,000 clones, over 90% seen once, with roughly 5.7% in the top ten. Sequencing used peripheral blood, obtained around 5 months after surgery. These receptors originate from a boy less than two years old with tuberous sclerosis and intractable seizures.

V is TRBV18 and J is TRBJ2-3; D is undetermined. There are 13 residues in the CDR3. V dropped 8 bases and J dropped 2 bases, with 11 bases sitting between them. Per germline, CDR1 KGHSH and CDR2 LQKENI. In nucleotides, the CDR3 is TGTGCCAGCGCGGACGGAATCACAGATACGCAGTATTTT. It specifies CASADGITDTQYF. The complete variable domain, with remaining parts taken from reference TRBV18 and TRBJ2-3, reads NAGVMQNPRHLVRRRGQEARLRCSPMKGHSHVYWYRQLPEEGLKFMVYLQKENIIDESGMPKERFSAEFPKEGPSILRIQQVVRGDSAAYFCASADGITDTQYFGPGTRLTVL.

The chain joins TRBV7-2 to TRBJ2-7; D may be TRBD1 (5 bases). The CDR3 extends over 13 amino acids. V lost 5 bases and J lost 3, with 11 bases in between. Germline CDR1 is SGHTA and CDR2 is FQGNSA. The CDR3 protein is CASSVDSNYEQYF. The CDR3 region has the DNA TGTGCCAGCAGCGTCGACAGTAACTACGAGCAGTACTTC.

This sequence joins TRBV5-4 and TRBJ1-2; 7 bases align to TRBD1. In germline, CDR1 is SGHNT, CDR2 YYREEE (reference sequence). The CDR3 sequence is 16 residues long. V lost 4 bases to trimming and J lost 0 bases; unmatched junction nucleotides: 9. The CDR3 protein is CASSRGGDSSNYGYTF. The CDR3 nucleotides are TGTGCCAGCAGCAGGGGGGGGGACAGTTCTAACTATGGCTACACCTTC.

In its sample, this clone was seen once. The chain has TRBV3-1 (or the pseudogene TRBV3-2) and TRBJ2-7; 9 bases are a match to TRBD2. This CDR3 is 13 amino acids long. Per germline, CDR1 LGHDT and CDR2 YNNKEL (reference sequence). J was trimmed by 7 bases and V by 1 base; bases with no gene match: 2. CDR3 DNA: TGTGCCAGCAGCCAAGGGCGGGAGGGGGAGCAGTACTTC. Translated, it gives CASSQGREGEQYF.

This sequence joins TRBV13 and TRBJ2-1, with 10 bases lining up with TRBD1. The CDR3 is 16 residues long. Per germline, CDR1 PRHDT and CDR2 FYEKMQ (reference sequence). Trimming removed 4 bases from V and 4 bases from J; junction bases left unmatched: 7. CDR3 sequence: CASSWGQGRRYNEQFF. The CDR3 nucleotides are TGTGCCAGCAGCTGGGGACAGGGGCGGCGATACAATGAGCAGTTCTTC.

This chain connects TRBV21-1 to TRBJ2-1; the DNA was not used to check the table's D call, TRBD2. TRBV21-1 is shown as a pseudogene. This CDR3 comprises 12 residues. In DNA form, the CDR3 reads TGTGCCAGCAGCGCGACTAGCAATGAGCAGTTCTTC. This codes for CASSATSNEQFF.

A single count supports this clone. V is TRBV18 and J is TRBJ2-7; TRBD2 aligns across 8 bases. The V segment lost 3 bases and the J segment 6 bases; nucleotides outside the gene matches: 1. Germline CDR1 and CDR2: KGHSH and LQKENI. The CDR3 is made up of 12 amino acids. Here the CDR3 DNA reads TGTGCCAGCTCACCCGGGACTAGCGAGCAGTACTTC. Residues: CASSPGTSEQYF. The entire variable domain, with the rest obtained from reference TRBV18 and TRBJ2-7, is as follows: NAGVMQNPRHLVRRRGQEARLRCSPMKGHSHVYWYRQLPEEGLKFMVYLQKENIIDESGMPKERFSAEFPKEGPSILRIQQVVRGDSAAYFCASSPGTSEQYFGPGTRLTVT.

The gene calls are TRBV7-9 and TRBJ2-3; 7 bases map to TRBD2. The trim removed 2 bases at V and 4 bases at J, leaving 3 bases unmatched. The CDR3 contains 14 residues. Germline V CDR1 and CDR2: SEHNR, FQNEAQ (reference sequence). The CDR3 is CASSLTSEPDTQYF. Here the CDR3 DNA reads TGTGCCAGCAGCTTAACTAGCGAGCCAGATACGCAGTATTTT.

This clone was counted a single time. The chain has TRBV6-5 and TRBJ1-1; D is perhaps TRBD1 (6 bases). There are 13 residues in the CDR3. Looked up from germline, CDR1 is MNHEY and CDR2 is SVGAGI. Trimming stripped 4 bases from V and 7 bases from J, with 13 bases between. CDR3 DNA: TGTGCCAGCAGTTTTTACAGGGATGATGAAGCTTTCTTT. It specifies CASSFYRDDEAFF.

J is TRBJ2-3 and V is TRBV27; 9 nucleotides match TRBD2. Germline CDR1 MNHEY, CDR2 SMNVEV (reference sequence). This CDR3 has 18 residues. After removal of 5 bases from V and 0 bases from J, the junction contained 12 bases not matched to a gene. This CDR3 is CASSDWISGGPSTDTQYF. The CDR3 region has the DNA TGTGCCAGCAGTGACTGGATTAGCGGGGGCCCTAGCACAGATACGCAGTATTTT.

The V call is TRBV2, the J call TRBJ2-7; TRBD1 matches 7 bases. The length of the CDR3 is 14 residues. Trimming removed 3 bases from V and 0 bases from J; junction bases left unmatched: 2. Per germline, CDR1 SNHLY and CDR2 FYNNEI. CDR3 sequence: CASSEDRTSYEQYF. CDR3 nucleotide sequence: TGTGCCAGCAGTGAGGACAGGACCTCCTACGAGCAGTACTTC.

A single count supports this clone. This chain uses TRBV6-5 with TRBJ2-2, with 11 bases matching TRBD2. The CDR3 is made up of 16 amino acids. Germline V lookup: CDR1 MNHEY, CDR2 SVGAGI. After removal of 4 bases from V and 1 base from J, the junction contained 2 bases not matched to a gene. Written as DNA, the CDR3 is TGTGCCAGCAGTTGGGGACTAGCGGAGAACACCGGGGAGCTGTTTTTT. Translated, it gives CASSWGLAENTGELFF.

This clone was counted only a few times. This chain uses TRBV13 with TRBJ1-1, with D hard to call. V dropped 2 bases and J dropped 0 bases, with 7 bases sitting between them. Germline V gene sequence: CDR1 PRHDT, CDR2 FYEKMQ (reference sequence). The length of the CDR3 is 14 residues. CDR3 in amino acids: CASSLYFMNTEAFF. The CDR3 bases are TGTGCCAGCAGCTTATACTTCATGAACACTGAAGCTTTCTTT.

The CDR3 sequence: CASSSDRDQPQHF. The CDR3 nucleotides read TGTGCCAGCAGCTCCGACAGGGATCAGCCCCAGCATTTT. This chain links TRBV6-5 with TRBJ1-5; 7 bases line up with TRBD1. This CDR3 has 13 residues. V lost 6 bases to trimming and J lost 5 bases; unmatched junction nucleotides: 4. Per the germline V gene, CDR1 is MNHEY and CDR2 is SVGAGI.

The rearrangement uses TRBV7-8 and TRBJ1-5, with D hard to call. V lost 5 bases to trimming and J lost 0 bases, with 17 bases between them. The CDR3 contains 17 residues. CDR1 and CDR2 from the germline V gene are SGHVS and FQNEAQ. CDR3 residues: CASSRRAGITSNQPQHF. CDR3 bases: TGTGCCAGCAGCCGAAGGGCAGGAATAACTAGCAATCAGCCCCAGCATTTT.

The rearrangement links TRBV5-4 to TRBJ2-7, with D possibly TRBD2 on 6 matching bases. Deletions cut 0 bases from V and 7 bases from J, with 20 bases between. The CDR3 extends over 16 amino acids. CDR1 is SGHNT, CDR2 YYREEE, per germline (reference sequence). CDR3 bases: TGTGCCAGCAGCTTGGGTAGCGAAAGAAGCGGGTATGAGCAGTACTTC. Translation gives CASSLGSERSGYEQYF.

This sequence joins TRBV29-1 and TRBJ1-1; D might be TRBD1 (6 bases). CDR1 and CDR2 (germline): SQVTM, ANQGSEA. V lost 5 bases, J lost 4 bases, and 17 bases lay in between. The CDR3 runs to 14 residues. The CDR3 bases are TGCAGCGTTTGGTCGGCAGGGGTGAGCACTGAAGCTTTCTTT. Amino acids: CSVWSAGVSTEAFF.

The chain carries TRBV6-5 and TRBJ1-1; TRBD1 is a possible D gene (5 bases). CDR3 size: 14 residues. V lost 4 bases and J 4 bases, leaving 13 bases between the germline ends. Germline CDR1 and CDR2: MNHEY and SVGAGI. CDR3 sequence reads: CASSSGGVGTEAFF. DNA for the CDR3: TGTGCCAGCAGTTCCGGGGGGGTAGGCACTGAAGCTTTCTTT.

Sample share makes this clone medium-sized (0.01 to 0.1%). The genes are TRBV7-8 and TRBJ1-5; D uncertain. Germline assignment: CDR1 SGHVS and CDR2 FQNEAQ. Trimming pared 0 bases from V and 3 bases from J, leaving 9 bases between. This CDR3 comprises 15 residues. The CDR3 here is CASSLAYGNNQPQHF. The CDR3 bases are TGTGCCAGCAGCTTAGCGTACGGAAACAATCAGCCCCAGCATTTT.

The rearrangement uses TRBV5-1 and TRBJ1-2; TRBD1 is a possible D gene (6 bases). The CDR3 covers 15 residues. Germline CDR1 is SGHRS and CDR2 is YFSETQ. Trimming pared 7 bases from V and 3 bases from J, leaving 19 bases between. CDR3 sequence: CASGLVGGEDYGYTF. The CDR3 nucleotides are TGCGCCAGCGGGTTGGTGGGGGGCGAAGACTATGGCTACACCTTC.

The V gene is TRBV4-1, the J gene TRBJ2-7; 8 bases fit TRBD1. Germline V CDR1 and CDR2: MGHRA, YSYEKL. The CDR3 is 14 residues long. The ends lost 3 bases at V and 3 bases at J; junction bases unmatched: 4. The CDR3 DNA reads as TGCGCCAGCAGCCACACGGACAGGGACTACGAGCAGTACTTC. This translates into CASSHTDRDYEQYF.

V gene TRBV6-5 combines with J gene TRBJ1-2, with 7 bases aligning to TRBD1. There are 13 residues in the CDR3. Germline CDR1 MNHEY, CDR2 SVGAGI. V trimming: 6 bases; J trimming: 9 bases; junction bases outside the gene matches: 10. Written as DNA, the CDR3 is TGTGCCAGCAGGGAGGGACAGTCTCTTAGCTACACCTTC. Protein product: CASREGQSLSYTF.

This CDR3 reads CASSVGGGDSYEQYF. In DNA form, the CDR3 reads TGTGCCAGCAGCGTAGGTGGAGGGGATTCTTACGAGCAGTACTTC. The chain recombines TRBV9 with TRBJ2-7; D is possibly TRBD2 (6 bases). The length of the CDR3 is 15 residues. V lost 0 bases, J lost 4 bases, and 14 bases lay in between. Germline V CDR1 and CDR2: SGDLS, YYNGEE.

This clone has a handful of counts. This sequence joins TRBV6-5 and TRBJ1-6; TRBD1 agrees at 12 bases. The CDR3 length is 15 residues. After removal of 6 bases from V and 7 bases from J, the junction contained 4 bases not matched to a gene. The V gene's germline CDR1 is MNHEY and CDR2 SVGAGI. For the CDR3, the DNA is TGTGCCAGCAGGTTCGGGACAGGGGGCAATTCACCCCTCCACTTT. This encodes CASRFGTGGNSPLHF.

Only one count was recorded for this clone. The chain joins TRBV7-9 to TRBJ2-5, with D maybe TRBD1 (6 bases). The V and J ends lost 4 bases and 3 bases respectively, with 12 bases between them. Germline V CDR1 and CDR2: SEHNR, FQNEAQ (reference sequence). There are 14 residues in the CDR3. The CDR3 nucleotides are TGTGCCAGCAGCTCTCCCAGGGGCGAAGAGACCCAGTACTTC. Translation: CASSSPRGEETQYF.